This TCR beta chain stems from a study of T cell repertoires in cytomegalovirus infection. Study context: Both a matching HLA type and CMV infection were indicated by public TCR beta signatures.

Using its own MiXCR run on the reads, TCRdb lists one record per CDR3 protein. This table holds approximately 600,000 distinct CDR3 sequences, approximately 40% found once. A note on this clonotype: The antigen remains undetermined.

The TCR was taken from a human donor in good health (CMV status not recorded). Some clones in this sample may be carry-over from other donors' samples. Sequences were derived from cultured PBMCs, sampled from culture after CMV antigen stimulation.

CDR3 DNA sequence: TGTGCCGGAAAACAGGGGTTGGGCACTGAAGCTTTCTTT. Protein sequence: CAGKQGLGTEAFF. The rearrangement uses TRBV2 and TRBJ1-1; 7 nucleotides line up with TRBD1. This CDR3 has 13 amino acids. In germline, CDR1 is SNHLY, CDR2 FYNNEI. Unmatched junction bases numbered 10, after V lost 11 bases and J lost 4 bases.